This T cell receptor beta chain was documented in a study of cytotoxic CD8 clonotypes in ibrutinib-treated CLL. The V gene's germline CDR1 is MNHEY and CDR2 SVGAGI. This CDR3 region has 15 residues. The germline V and J ends were trimmed by 7 bases and 0 bases, with 13 bases remaining between them. Repertoires were generated with immunoSEQ multiplex PCR, while TCRdb's copy carries only in-frame clones and drops some. The sample holds 150,000 or so clones; around nine tenths are singletons and the top ten take about 3%. The input for sequencing was PBMCs, taken at disease progression, from a patient treated with ibrutinib. The TCR sequence derives from a human donor with chronic lymphocytic leukemia. This chain uses TRBV6-5 with TRBJ1-3, with no clear D. This CDR3 is CASTRTGGSGNTIYF. CDR3 nucleotides: TGTGCCAGCACGCGGACGGGCGGCTCTGGAAACACCATATATTTT.